This T cell receptor beta chain was profiled in a study of PD-L1 blockade in urothelial cancer. Across the whole study: Analyses used blood from 3 weeks (second dose) and 6 weeks after treatment start.

This CDR3 is built from 18 residues. Germline V gene lookup returns CDR1 SGDLS and CDR2 YYNGEE. Trimming stripped 4 bases from V and 0 bases from J, with 17 bases between. Noted time point: peripheral blood 6 weeks after treatment start. Some clones are missing from TCRdb's copy, which holds only in-frame ones; the method was immunoSEQ multiplex PCR. The sample has about 130,000 clones, 86% seen once. This rearrangement joins TRBV9 to TRBJ2-6, with TRBD2 as a possible D gene (5 bases). Material: PBMCs, obtained around atezolizumab (anti-PD-L1) treatment. The receptor comes from a man in his fifties with urothelial cancer. The CDR3 protein is CASSLRGQVGSGANVLTF. CDR3 nucleotide sequence: TGTGCCAGCAGCCTAAGAGGGCAGGTTGGCTCTGGGGCCAACGTCCTGACTTTC.